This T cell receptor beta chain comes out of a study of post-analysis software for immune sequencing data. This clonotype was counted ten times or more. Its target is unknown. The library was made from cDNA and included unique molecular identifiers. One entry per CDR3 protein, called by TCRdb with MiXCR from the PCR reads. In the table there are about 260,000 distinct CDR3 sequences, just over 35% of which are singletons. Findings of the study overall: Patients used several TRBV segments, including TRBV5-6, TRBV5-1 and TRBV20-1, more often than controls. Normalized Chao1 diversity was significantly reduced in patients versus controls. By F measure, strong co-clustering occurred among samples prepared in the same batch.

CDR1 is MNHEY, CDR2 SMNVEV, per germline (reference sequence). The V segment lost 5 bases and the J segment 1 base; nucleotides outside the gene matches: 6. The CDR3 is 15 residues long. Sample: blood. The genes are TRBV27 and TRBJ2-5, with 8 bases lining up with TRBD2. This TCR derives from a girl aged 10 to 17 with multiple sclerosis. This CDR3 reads CASSPTGTSQETQYF. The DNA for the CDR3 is TGTGCCAGCAGTCCGACCGGGACTAGCCAAGAGACCCAGTACTTC.